One sample yielded the 5 T cell receptor beta chains listed below, sequenced in a study of CD8+CD57+ T cells in acquired aplastic anemia. Those patients picked for sequencing had displayed CD8+CD57+ cell expansion on flow cytometry. Using genomic DNA as the template, TCR beta VDJ and CDR3 profiling was carried out. TCRdb fed the reads into MiXCR, producing one record per CDR3 protein. Of about 40,000 distinct CDR3 sequences listed, 63% are singletons. Sequencing was carried out using sorted CD4+, CD8+, or CD8+CD57+ T cells (not recorded which) from PBMCs. The origin of the receptors is a human donor with aplastic anemia.

The chain recombines TRBV5-1 with TRBJ1-4; D is perhaps TRBD1 (5 bases). The germline CDR1 and CDR2 sequences are SGHRS and YFSETQ. The CDR3 sequence is 13 residues long. Trimming cost V 4 bases and J 6 bases, with 10 bases left between them. In DNA form, the CDR3 reads TGCGCCAGCAGCCTGGGGACGCATGAAAAACTGTTTTTT. Its protein is CASSLGTHEKLFF. The full variable domain, its missing parts supplied by reference TRBV5-1 and TRBJ1-4, is KAGVTQTPRYLIKTRGQQVTLSCSPISGHRSVSWYQQTPGQGLQFLFEYFSETQRNKGNFPGRFSGRQFSNSRSEMNVSTLELGDSALYLCASSLGTHEKLFFGSGTQLSVL.

V gene TRBV20-1 combines with J gene TRBJ1-1; D unresolved. Germline V gene lookup returns CDR1 DFQATT and CDR2 SNEGSKA (reference sequence). V was cut by 2 bases and J by 7 bases, with 11 bases left in between. The CDR3 length is 12 residues. The CDR3 nucleotides read TGCAGTGCTAGACTGAGGGAAAATGAAGCTTTCTTT. Protein product: CSARLRENEAFF.

Ten or more counts support this clonotype. The J gene is TRBJ2-5, the V gene TRBV7-9; no definite D call. Germline V gene lookup returns CDR1 SEHNR and CDR2 FQNEAQ (reference sequence). V lost 0 bases to trimming and J lost 4 bases, with 6 bases between them. The CDR3 consists of 13 residues. The CDR3 spells CASSLATAETQYF. In DNA form, the CDR3 reads TGTGCCAGCAGCTTAGCCACTGCAGAGACCCAGTACTTC. The full variable domain, in which reference TRBV7-9 and TRBJ2-5 provide the parts outside the CDR3, is DTGVSQNPRHKITKRGQNVTFRCDPISEHNRLYWYRQTLGQGPEFLTYFQNEAQLEKSRLLSDRFSAERPKGSFSTLEIQRTEQGDSAMYLCASSLATAETQYFGPGTRLLVL.

The V call is TRBV29-1, the J call TRBJ2-7; 7 bases are a match to TRBD1. The J call may be in error: the DNA end matches TRBJ2-5 better. Germline loops: CDR1 SQVTM, CDR2 ANQGSEA. This CDR3 has 14 residues. The CDR3 nucleotides read TGCAGCGGTACTACAGGGGCGACCCAAGAGACCCAGTACTTC. This sequence encodes CSGTTGATQETQYF.

The V and J genes are TRBV19 and TRBJ2-1; D is perhaps TRBD2 (6 bases). Trimming removed 7 bases from V and 13 bases from J, with 14 bases in between. From germline, CDR1 is LNHDA and CDR2 SQIVND (reference sequence). The CDR3 has 11 residues. CDR3 sequence (DNA): TGTGCCAGTAAAGCGGGCGGTGGTCAGTTCTTC. Translated: CASKAGGGQFF.